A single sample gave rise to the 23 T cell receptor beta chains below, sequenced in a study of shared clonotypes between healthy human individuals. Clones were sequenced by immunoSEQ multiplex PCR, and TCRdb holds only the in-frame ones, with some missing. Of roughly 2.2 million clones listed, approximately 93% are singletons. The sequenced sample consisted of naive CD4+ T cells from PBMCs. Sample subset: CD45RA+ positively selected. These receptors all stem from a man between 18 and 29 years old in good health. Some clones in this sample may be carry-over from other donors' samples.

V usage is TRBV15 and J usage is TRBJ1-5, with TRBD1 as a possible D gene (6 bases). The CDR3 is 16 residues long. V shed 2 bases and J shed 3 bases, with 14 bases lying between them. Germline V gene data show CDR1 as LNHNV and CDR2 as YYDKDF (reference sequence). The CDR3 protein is CATSRPTGLINQPQHF. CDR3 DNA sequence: TGTGCCACCAGCAGACCTACAGGGTTGATCAATCAGCCCCAGCATTTT.

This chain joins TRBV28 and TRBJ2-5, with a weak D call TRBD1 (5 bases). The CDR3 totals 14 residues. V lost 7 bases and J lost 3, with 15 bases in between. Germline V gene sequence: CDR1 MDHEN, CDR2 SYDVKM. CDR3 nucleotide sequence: TGTGCCAGCACCCCCGGCGGCAGGGAAGAGACCCAGTACTTC. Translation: CASTPGGREETQYF.

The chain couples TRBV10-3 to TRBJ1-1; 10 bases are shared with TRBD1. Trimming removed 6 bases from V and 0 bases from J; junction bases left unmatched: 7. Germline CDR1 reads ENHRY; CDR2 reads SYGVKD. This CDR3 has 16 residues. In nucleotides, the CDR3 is TGTGCCATCAGGGAGGGACAGGGGAACGTGAACACTGAAGCTTTCTTT. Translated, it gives CAIREGQGNVNTEAFF.

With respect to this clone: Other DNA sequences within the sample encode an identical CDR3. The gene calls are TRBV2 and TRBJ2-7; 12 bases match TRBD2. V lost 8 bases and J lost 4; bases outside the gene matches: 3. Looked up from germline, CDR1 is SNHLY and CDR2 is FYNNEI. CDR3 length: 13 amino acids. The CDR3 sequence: CASRLAGVYEQYF. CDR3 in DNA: TGTGCCAGCCGACTAGCGGGAGTATACGAGCAGTACTTC.

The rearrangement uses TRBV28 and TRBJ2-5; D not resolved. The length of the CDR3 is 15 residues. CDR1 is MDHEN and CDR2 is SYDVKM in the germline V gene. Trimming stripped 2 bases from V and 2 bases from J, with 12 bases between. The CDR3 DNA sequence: TGTGCCAGCAGTTTAATGGGTAGGCAGCAAGAGACCCAGTACTTC. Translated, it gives CASSLMGRQQETQYF.

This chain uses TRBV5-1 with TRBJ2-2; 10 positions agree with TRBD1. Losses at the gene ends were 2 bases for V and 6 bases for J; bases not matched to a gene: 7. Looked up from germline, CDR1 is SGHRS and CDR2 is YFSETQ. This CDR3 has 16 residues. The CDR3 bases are TGCGCCAGCAGCTTTAGGGACAGGGGAGTAGCCGGGGAGCTGTTTTTT. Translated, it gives CASSFRDRGVAGELFF. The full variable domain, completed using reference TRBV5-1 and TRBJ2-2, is KAGVTQTPRYLIKTRGQQVTLSCSPISGHRSVSWYQQTPGQGLQFLFEYFSETQRNKGNFPGRFSGRQFSNSRSEMNVSTLELGDSALYLCASSFRDRGVAGELFFGEGSRLTVL.

The CDR3 coding sequence is TGTGCCAGCAGTCCGGGGACCCGCCGGGGTAGCAATGAGCAGTTCTTC. Its protein is CASSPGTRRGSNEQFF. The chain couples TRBV27 to TRBJ2-1, with D possibly called TRBD1 or TRBD2 (5 bases each). This CDR3 region has 16 residues. Germline V lookup: CDR1 MNHEY, CDR2 SMNVEV (reference sequence). Between the trimmed V and J ends, which lost 5 bases and 6 bases, there was a span of 20 bases.

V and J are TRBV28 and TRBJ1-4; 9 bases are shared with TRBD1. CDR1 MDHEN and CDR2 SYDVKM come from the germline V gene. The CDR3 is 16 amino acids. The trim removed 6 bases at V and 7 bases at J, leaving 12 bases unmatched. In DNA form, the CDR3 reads TGTGCCAGCAGCTTACGACCGGGACAGGGTGTTGAAAAACTGTTTTTT. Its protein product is CASSLRPGQGVEKLFF.

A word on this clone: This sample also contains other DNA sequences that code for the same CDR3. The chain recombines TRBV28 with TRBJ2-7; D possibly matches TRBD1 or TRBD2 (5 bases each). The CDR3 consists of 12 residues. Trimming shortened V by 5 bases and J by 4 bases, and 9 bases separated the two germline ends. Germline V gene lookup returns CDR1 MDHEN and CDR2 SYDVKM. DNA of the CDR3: TGTGCCAGCAGTCAGGGACCGTACGAGCAGTACTTC. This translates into CASSQGPYEQYF.

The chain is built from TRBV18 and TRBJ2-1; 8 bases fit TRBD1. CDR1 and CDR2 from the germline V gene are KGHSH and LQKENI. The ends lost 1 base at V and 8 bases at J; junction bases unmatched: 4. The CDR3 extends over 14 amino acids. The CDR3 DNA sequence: TGTGCCAGCTCACCACTCGCAGGGGGCGATGAGCAGTTCTTC. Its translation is CASSPLAGGDEQFF.

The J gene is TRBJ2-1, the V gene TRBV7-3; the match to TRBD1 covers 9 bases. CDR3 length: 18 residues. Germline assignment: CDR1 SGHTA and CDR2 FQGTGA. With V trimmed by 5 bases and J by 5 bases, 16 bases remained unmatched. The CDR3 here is CASSLVPTGGFRNNEQFF. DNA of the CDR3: TGTGCCAGCAGCCTGGTGCCTACAGGGGGCTTTCGGAACAATGAGCAGTTCTTC.

The CDR3 is CASSSRAMNTEAFF. The DNA for the CDR3 is TGTGCCAGCAGCTCCAGGGCCATGAACACTGAAGCTTTCTTT. The chain carries TRBV11-1 and TRBJ1-1, with a possible D match to TRBD1 (5 bases). Germline-derived CDR1 and CDR2 are SGHAT and FQDESV (reference sequence). Trimming shortened V by 4 bases and J by 0 bases, and 9 bases separated the two germline ends. The CDR3 contains 14 residues. Full variable domain (rest looked up from reference TRBV11-1 and TRBJ1-1): EAEVAQSPRYKITEKSQAVAFWCDPISGHATLYWYRQILGQGPELLVQFQDESVVDDSQLPKDRFSAERLKGVDSTLKIQPAELGDSAMYLCASSSRAMNTEAFFGQGTRLTVV.

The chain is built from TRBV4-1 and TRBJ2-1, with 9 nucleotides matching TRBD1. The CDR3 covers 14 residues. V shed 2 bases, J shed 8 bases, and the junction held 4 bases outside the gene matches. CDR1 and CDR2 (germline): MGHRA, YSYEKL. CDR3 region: CASSQRDRAHEQFF. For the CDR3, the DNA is TGCGCCAGCAGCCAAAGGGACAGGGCCCATGAGCAGTTCTTC.

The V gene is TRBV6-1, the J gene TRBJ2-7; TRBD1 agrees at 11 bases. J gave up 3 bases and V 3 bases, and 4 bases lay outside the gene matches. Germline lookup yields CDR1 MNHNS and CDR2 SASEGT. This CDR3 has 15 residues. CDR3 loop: CASSERTGGFYEQYF. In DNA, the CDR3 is TGTGCCAGCAGTGAGAGGACAGGGGGCTTCTACGAGCAGTACTTC.

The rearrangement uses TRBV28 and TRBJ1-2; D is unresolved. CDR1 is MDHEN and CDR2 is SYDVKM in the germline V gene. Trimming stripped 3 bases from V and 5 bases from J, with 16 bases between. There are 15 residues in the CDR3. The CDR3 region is CASSFPAPLVYGYTF. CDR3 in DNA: TGTGCCAGCAGTTTTCCGGCCCCCTTAGTGTATGGCTACACCTTC.

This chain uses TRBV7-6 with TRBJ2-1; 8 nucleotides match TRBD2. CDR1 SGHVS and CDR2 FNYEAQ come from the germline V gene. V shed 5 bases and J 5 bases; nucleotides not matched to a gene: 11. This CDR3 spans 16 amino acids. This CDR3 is CASSLLASGPDNEQFF. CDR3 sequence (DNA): TGTGCCAGCAGCCTACTCGCTAGCGGGCCCGACAATGAGCAGTTCTTC.

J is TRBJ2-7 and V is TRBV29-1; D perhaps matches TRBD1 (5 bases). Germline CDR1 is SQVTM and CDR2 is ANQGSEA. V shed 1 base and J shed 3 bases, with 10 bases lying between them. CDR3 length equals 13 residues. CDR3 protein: CSVEVAGRYEQYF. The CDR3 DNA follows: TGCAGCGTTGAAGTGGCAGGGCGCTACGAGCAGTACTTC.

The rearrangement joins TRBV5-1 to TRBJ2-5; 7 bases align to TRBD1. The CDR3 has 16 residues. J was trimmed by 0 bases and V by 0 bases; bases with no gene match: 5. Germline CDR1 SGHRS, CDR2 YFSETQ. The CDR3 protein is CASSLARGLNQETQYF. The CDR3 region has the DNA TGCGCCAGCAGCTTGGCGAGGGGGCTTAACCAAGAGACCCAGTACTTC.

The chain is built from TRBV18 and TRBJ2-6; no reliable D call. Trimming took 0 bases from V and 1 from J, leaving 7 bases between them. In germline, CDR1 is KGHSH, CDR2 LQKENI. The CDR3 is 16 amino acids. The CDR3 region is CASSPPTSSGANVLTF. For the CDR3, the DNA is TGTGCCAGCTCACCACCTACTTCGTCTGGGGCCAACGTCCTGACTTTC.

CDR3 protein: CASSPRGRADNEKLFF. The CDR3 DNA reads as TGTGCCAGCAGTCCAAGGGGCCGAGCGGATAATGAAAAACTGTTTTTT. The V gene is TRBV28, the J gene TRBJ1-4; tentatively, D is TRBD1 (5 bases). CDR3 size: 16 residues. The germline V gene has CDR1 MDHEN and CDR2 SYDVKM. V lost 5 bases to trimming and J lost 4 bases, with 17 bases between them.

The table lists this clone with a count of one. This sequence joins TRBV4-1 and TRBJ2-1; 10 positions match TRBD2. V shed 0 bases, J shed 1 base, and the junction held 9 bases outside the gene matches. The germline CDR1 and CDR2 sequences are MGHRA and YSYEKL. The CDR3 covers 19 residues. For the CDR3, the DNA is TGCGCCAGCAGCCAAGATTCCCGTAGCGGGAGGCATTCCTACAATGAGCAGTTCTTC. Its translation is CASSQDSRSGRHSYNEQFF.

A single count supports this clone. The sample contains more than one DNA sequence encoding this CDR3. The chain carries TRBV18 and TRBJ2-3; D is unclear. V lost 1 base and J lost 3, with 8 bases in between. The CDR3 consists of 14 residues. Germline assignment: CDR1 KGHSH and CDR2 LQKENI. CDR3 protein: CASSPLTETDTQYF. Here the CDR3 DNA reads TGTGCCAGCTCACCACTAACAGAAACAGATACGCAGTATTTT.

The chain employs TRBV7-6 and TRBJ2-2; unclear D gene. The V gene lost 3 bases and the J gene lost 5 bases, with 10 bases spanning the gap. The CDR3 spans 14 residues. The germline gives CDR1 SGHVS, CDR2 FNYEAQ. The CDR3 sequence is CASSFYSETGELFF. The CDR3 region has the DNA TGTGCCAGCAGCTTCTACAGTGAAACCGGGGAGCTGTTTTTT.